The clone carrying this TCR beta chain was observed a few times. Antigen specificity is unknown. Constant-region reverse primers amplified full-length variable regions, followed by semi-nested Nested Universal Primer A PCR. TCRdb itself ran the 5' RACE reads through MiXCR, one entry per CDR3 protein. The table lists tens of thousands of distinct CDR3 sequences, 25% to 35% of them singletons. Study-level findings and limits: The larger cohort examined one V-J beta rearrangement, not whole repertoires. Tumor memory CD4+ T cell TCR gene usage clustered with blood and lymph node memory CD4+ cells and lymph node naive CD4+ cells.

CDR3 length: 13 amino acids. From germline, CDR1 is SGHRS and CDR2 YFSETQ. The V segment lost 5 bases and the J segment 7 bases; nucleotides outside the gene matches: 9. The memory fraction was CD4+CD45RO+CD25- cells. This chain uses TRBV5-1 with TRBJ2-7; 7 bases fit TRBD2. The sample consisted of tumor-infiltrating memory CD4+ T cells sorted from the breast tumor. The subset here: memory CD4+ T cells, CD4+CD45RO+CD25-. This TCR was recovered from a female donor with breast cancer. The CDR3 sequence is CASRRVAGDEQYF. CDR3 DNA: TGCGCCAGCAGGCGAGTGGCGGGAGATGAGCAGTACTTC.